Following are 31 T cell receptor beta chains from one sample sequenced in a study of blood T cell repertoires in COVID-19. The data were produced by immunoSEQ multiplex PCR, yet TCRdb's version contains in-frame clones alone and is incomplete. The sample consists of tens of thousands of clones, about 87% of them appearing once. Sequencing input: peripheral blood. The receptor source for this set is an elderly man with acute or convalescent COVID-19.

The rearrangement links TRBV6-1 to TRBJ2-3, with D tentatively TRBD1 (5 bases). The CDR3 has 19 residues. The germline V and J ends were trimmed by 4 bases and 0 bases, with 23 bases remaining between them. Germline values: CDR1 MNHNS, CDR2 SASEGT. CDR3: CASSVRQPIPGWSTDTQYF. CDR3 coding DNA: TGTGCCAGCAGTGTCCGACAGCCCATCCCAGGCTGGAGCACAGATACGCAGTATTTT.

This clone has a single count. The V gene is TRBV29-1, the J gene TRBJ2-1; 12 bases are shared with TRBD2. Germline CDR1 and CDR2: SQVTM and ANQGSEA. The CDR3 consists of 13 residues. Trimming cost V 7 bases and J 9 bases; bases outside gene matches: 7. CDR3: CSAASGGAGEQFF. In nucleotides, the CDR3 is TGCAGCGCAGCTAGCGGGGGGGCCGGTGAGCAGTTCTTC.

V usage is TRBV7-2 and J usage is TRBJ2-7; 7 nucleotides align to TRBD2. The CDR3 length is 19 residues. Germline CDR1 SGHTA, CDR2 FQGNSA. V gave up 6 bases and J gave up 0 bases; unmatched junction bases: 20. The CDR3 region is CASSVRGNPRSTSSYEQYF. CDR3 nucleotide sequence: TGTGCCAGCAGTGTGCGGGGGAACCCGAGAAGCACTAGCTCCTACGAGCAGTACTTC.

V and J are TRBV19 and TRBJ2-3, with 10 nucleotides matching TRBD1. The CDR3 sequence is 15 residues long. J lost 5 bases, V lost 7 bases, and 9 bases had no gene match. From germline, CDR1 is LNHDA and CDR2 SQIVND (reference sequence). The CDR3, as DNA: TGTGCCAGTACCGGCAGACAGGGGGCTGGAGATACGCAGTATTTT. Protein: CASTGRQGAGDTQYF. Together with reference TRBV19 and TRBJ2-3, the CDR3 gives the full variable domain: DGGITQSPKYLFRKEGQNVTLSCEQNLNHDAMYWYRQDPGQGLRLIYYSQIVNDFQKGDIAEGYSVSREKKESFPLTVTSAQKNPTAFYLCASTGRQGAGDTQYFGPGTRLTVL.

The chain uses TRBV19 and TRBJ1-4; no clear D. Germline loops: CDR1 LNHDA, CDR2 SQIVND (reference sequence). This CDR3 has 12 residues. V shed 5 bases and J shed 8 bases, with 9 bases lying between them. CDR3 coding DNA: TGTGCCAGTAGTGGTCCGACAGAAAAACTGTTTTTT. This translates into CASSGPTEKLFF. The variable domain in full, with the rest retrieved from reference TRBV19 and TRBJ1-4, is DGGITQSPKYLFRKEGQNVTLSCEQNLNHDAMYWYRQDPGQGLRLIYYSQIVNDFQKGDIAEGYSVSREKKESFPLTVTSAQKNPTAFYLCASSGPTEKLFFGSGTQLSVL.

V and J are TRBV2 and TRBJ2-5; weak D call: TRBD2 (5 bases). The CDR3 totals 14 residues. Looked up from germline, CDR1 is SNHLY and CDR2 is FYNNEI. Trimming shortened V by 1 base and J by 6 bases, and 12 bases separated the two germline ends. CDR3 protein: CASSEERGLKTQYF. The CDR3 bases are TGTGCCAGCAGTGAAGAACGAGGGCTGAAGACCCAGTACTTC.

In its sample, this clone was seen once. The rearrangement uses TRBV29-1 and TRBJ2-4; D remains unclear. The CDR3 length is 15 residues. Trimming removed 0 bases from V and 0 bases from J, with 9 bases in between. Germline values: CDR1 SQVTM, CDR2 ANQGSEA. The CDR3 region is CSVEDSLLAKNIQYF. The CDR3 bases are TGCAGCGTTGAAGACTCTCTTCTAGCCAAAAACATTCAGTACTTC.

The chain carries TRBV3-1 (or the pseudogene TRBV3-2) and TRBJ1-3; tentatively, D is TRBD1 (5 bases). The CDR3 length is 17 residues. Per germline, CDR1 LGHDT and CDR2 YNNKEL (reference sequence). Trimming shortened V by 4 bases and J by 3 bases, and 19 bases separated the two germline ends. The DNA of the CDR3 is TGTGCCAGCAGCCTCCAGCCAAGGGGATGGGGTGGAAACACCATATATTTT. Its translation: CASSLQPRGWGGNTIYF.

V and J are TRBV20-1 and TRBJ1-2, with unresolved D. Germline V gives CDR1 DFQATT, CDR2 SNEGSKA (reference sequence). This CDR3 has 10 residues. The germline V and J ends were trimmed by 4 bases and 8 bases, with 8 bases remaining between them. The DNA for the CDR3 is TGCAGTGCTATCGCACGGGGCTACACCTTC. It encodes CSAIARGYTF.

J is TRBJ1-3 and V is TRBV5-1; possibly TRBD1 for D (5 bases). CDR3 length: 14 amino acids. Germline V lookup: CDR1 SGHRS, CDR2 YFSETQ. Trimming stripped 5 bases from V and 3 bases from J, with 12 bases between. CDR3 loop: CASSQGEDGNTIYF. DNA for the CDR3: TGCGCCAGCAGTCAAGGGGAGGATGGAAACACCATATATTTT.

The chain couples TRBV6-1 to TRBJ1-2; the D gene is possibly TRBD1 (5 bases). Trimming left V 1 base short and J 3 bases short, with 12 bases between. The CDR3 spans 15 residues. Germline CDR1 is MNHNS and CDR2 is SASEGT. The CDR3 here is CASSEEGGVDYGYTF. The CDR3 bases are TGTGCCAGCAGTGAAGAGGGAGGGGTGGACTATGGCTACACCTTC.

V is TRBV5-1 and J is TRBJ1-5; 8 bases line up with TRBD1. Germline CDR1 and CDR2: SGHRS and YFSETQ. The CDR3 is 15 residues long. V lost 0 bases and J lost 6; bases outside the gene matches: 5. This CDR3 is CASSLGQGASQPQHF. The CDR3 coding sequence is TGCGCCAGCAGCTTGGGGCAGGGGGCTTCTCAGCCCCAGCATTTT.

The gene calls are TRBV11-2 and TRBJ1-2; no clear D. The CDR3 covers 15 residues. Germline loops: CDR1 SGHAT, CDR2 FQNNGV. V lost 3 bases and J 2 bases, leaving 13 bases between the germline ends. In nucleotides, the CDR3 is TGTGCCAGCAGCTTCCCGGCTGGAGGAAACTATGGCTACACCTTC. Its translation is CASSFPAGGNYGYTF.

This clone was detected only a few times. CDR3 in DNA: TGTGCCAGCTCACCAAGTGGTTTGGGCGGCTACACCTTC. This encodes CASSPSGLGGYTF. The chain links TRBV18 to TRBJ1-2; no definite D call. Trimming removed 2 bases at V and 8 bases at J, with 12 bases between. The CDR3 has 13 amino acids. Germline CDR1 KGHSH, CDR2 LQKENI.

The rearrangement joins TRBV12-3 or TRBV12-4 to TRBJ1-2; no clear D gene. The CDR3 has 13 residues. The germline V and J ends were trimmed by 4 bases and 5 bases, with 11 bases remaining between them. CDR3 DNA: TGTGCCAGCAGTTGGGCAGTAAAGTATGGCTACACCTTC. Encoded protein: CASSWAVKYGYTF.

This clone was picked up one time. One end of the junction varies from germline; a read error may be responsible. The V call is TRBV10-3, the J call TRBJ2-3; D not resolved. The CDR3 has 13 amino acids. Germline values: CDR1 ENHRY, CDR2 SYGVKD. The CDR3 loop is CASSPRDTDTQYF. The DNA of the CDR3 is TGTGCCAGCAGTCCGCGCGACACAGATACGCAGTATTTT.

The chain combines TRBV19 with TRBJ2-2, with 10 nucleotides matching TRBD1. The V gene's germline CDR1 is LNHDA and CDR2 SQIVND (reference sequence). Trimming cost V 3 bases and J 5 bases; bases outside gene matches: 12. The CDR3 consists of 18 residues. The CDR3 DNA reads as TGTGCCAGTAGTATTCCGGGACAGGGGACTAGGGGAACCGGGGAGCTGTTTTTT. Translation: CASSIPGQGTRGTGELFF.

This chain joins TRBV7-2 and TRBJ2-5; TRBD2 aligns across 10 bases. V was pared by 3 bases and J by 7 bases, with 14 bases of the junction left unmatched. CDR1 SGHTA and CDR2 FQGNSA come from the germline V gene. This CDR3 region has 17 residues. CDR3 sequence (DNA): TGTGCCAGCAGCTTCGCTGTCGCTAGCGGGGGCGGGGGGACCCAGTACTTC. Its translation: CASSFAVASGGGGTQYF.

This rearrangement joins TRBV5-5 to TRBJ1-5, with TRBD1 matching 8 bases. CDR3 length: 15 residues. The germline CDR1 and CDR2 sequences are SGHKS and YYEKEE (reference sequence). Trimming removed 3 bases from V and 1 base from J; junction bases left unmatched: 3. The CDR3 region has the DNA TGTGCCAGCAGCTCAGGGGGCACGAGCAATCAGCCCCAGCATTTT. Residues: CASSSGGTSNQPQHF.

CDR3 DNA: TGTGCCAGCAGCCGAAACACCAGGGTATCCCTTGAAAAACTGTTTTTT. Amino acids: CASSRNTRVSLEKLFF. The chain is built from TRBV7-6 and TRBJ1-4; TRBD1 might be the D (5 bases). From germline, CDR1 is SGHVS and CDR2 FNYEAQ. V shed 5 bases and J shed 7 bases, with 20 bases lying between them. The CDR3 length is 16 residues.

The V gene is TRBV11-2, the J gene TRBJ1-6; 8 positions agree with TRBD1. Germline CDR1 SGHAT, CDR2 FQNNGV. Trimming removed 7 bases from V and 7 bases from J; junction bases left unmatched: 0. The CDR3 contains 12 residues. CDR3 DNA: TGTGCCAGCAACAGGGGGAATTCACCCCTCCACTTT. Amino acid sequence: CASNRGNSPLHF.

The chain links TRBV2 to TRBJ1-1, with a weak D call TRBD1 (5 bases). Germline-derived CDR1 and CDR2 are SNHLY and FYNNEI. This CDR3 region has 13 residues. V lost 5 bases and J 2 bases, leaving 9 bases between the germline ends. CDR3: CASSFDSNTEAFF. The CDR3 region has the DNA TGTGCCAGCAGTTTTGACAGCAACACTGAAGCTTTCTTT.

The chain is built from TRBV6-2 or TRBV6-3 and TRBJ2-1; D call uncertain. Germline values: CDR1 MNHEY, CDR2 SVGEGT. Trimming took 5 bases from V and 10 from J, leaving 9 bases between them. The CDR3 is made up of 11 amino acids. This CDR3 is CASSLDWEQFF. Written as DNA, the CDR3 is TGTGCCAGCAGTCTCGACTGGGAGCAGTTCTTC.

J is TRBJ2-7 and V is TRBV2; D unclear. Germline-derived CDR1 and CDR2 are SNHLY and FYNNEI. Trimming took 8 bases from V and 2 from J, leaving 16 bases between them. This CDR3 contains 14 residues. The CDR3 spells CASRLETRPYEQYF. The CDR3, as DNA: TGTGCCAGCCGTTTGGAGACGCGACCCTACGAGCAGTACTTC.

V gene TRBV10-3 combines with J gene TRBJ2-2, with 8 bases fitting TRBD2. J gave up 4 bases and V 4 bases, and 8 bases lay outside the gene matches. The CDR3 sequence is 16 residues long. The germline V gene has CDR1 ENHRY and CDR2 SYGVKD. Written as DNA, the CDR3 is TGTGCCATCAGTGGCCGGGGGGGCTTTAGCACCGGGGAGCTGTTTTTT. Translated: CAISGRGGFSTGELFF.

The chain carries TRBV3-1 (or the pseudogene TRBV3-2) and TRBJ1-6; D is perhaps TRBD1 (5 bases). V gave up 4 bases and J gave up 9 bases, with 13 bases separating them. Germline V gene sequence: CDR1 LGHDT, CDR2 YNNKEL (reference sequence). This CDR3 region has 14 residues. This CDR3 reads CASSPDSQSSPLHF. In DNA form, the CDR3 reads TGTGCCAGCAGCCCCGACAGCCAATCTTCACCCCTCCACTTT.

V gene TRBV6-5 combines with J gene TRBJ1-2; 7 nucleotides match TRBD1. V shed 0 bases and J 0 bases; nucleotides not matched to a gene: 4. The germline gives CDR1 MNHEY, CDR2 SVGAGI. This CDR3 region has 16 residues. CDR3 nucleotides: TGTGCCAGCAGTTACTCGCCGGGACAGTCTAACTATGGCTACACCTTC. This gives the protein CASSYSPGQSNYGYTF.

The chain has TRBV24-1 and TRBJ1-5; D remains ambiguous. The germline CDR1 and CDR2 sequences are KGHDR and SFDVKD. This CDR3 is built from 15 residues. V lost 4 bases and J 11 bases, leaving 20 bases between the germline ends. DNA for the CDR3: TGTGCCACCAGTGACGAAGGACTTCCCGGTGCTTCCCAGCATTTT. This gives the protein CATSDEGLPGASQHF.

The CDR3 DNA follows: TGTGCCAGCAGCTCACCCACAGGGGGCGGCGACGGTGAAGCTTTCTTT. This codes for CASSSPTGGGDGEAFF. The chain has TRBV5-4 and TRBJ1-1; 9 bases agree with TRBD1. Per the germline V gene, CDR1 is SGHNT and CDR2 is YYREEE (reference sequence). This CDR3 is 16 amino acids long. V lost 3 bases to trimming and J lost 7 bases; unmatched junction nucleotides: 13.

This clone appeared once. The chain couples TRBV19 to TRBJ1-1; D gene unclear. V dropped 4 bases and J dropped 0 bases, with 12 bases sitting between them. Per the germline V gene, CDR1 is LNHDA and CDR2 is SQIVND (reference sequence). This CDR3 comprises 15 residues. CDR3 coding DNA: TGTGCCAGTAGTACTCAATCGGTCTTGAACACTGAAGCTTTCTTT. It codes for CASSTQSVLNTEAFF.

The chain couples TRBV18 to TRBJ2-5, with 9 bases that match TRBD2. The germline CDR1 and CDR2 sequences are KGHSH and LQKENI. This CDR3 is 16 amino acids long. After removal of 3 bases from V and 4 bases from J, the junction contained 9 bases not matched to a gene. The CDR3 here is CASSPREGQGGETQYF. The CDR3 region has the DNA TGTGCCAGCTCACCGCGGGAGGGGCAGGGAGGAGAGACCCAGTACTTC.